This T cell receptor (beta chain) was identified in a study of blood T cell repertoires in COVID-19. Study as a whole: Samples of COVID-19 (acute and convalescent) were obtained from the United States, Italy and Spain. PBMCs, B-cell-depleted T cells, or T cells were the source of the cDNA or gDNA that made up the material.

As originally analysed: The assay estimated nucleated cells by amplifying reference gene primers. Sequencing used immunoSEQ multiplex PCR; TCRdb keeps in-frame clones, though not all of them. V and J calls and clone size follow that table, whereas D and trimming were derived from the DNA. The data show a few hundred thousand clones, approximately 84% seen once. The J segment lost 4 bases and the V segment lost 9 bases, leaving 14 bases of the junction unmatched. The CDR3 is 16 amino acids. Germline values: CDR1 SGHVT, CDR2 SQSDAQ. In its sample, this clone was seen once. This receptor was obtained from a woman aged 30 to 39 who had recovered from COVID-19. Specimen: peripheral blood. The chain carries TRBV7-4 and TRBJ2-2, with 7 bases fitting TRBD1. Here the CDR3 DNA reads TGTGCCAGGAGATTAGGGCAGGGGGAATCCACCGGGGAGCTGTTTTTT. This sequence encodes CARRLGQGESTGELFF.